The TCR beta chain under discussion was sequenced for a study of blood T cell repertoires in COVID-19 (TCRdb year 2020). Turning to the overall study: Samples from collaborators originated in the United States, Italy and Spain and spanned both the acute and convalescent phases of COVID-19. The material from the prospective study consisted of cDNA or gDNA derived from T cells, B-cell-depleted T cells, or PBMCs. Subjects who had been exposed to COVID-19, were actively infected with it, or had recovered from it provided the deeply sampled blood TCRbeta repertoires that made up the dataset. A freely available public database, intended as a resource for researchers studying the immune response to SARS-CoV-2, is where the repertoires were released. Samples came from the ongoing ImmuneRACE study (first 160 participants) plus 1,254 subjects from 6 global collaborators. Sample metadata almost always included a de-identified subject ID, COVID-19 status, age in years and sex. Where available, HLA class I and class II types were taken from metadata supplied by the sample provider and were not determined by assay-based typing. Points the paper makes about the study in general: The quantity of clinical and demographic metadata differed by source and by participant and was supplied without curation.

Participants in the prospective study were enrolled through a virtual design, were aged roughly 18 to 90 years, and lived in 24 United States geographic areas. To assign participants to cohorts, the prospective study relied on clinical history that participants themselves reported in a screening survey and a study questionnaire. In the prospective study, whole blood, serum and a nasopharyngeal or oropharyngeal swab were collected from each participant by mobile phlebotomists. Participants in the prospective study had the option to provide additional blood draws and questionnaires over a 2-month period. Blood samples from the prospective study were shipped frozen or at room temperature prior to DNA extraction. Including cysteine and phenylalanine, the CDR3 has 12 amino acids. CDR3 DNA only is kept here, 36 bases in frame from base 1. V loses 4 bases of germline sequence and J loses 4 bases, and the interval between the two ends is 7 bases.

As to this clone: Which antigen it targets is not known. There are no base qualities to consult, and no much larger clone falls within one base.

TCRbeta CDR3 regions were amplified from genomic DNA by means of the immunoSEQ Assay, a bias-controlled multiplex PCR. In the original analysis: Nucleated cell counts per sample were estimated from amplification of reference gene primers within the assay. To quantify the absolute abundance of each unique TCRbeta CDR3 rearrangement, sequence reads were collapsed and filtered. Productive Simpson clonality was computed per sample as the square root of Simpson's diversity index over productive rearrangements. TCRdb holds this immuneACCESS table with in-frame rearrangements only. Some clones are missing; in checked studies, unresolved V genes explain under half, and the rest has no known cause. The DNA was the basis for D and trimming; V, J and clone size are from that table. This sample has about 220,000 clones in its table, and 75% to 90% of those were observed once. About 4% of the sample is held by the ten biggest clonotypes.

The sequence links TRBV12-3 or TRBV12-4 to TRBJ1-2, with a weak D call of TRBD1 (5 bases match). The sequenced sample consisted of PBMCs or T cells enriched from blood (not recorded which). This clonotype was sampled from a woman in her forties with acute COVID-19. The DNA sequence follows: TGTGCCAGCAGTTACGGGGGCTATGGCTACACCTTC. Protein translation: CASSYGGYGYTF.